This T cell receptor beta chain is drawn from a study of a mutant IDH1 vaccine in newly diagnosed glioma. Study-level background: Vaccine administration was initiated 4-6 weeks following radiotherapy alone, or with temozolomide cycles. Receipt of radiotherapy, temozolomide, or both preceded the study, and most received both.

Of note for this clone: Its specificity is not known.

Only in-frame clones appear in the TCRdb table, and some are missing; sequencing was by immunoSEQ multiplex PCR. The table has 50,000 to 70,000 clones, 80% to 90% seen once; the top ten hold around 1.3%. The CDR3 has 12 residues. V was pared by 8 bases and J by 4 bases, with 10 bases between. Germline CDR1 reads MRHNA; CDR2 reads SNTAGT. Documented time point: week 23, last vaccination. Doses of 300 ug of mutant IDH1 20-mer peptide were given with topical imiquimod. Each tumor in the donors was a new WHO grade 3 or 4 astrocytoma, IDH1-mutant and ATRX-lost. This chain links TRBV6-4 with TRBJ2-3, with D tentatively TRBD2 (6 bases). The receptor comes from a man aged 35 to 55 with glioma. The material sequenced was PBMCs, taken from a glioma patient whose treatment included an IDH1 peptide vaccine. The CDR3 here is CASGGVADTQYF. Written as DNA, the CDR3 is TGTGCCAGCGGAGGGGTGGCAGATACGCAGTATTTT.